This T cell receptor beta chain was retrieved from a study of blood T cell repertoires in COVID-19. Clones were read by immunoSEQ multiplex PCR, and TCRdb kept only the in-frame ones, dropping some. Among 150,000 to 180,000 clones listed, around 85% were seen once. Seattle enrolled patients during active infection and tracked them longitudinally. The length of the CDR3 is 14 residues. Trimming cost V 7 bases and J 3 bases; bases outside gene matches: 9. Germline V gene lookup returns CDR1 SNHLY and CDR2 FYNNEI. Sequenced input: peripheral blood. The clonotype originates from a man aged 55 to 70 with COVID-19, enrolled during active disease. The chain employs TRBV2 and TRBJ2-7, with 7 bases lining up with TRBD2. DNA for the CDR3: TGTGCCAGCAATGACGGGAGGCTCCTCTACGAGCAGTACTTC. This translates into CASNDGRLLYEQYF.